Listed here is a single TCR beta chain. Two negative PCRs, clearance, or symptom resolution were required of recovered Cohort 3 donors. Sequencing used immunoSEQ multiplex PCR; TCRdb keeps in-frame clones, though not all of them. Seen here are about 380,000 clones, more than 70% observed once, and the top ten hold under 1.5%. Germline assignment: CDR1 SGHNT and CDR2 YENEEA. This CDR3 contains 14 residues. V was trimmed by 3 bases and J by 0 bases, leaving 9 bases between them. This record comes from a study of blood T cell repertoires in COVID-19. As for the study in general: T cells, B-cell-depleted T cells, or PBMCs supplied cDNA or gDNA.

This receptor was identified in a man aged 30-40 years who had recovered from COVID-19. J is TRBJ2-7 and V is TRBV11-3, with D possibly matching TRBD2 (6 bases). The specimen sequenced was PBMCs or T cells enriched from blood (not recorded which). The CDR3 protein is CASSLAGSSYEQYF. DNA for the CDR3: TGTGCCAGCAGCTTGGCGGGGAGCTCCTACGAGCAGTACTTC. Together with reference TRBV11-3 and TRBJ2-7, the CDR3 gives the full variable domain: EAGVVQSPRYKIIEKKQPVAFWCNPISGHNTLYWYLQNLGQGPELLIRYENEEAVDDSQLPKDRFSAERLKGVDSTLKIQPAELGDSAVYLCASSLAGSSYEQYFGPGTRLTVT.